Listed here are 7 T cell receptor beta chains from one sample, sequenced in a study of response to subunit inactivated influenza vaccine. TCRdb used MiXCR to reprocess the RT-PCR reads, holding one entry per CDR3 protein. Here the sample spans 430,000 or so distinct CDR3 sequences, about a tenth being singletons. The specimen was PBMCs from blood, collected roughly 46 days after vaccination. These receptors were collected from a man between 50 and 59 years old who received an inactivated influenza vaccine.

This clonotype showed up just a few times. The rearrangement uses TRBV20-1 and TRBJ1-1; 8 bases fit TRBD1. V was clipped by 5 bases and J by 5 bases; unmatched bases: 13. From germline, CDR1 is DFQATT and CDR2 SNEGSKA (reference sequence). The CDR3 totals 15 residues. CDR3 sequence: CSAGTAGGRGTEAFF. The CDR3 nucleotides are TGCAGTGCTGGAACAGCAGGGGGCCGGGGAACTGAAGCTTTCTTT.

This clonotype was found a few times. V is TRBV6-1 and J is TRBJ2-1; 11 bases map to TRBD2. V gave up 4 bases and J gave up 4 bases; unmatched junction bases: 3. Germline V lookup: CDR1 MNHNS, CDR2 SASEGT. The CDR3 runs 15 residues. The CDR3 here is CASSGGLADYNEQFF. The CDR3, as DNA: TGTGCCAGCAGTGGGGGACTAGCGGATTACAATGAGCAGTTCTTC.

This clonotype was seen a few times. The chain employs TRBV20-1 and TRBJ1-2; D call uncertain. From germline, CDR1 is DFQATT and CDR2 SNEGSKA (reference sequence). Trimming pared 0 bases from V and 7 bases from J, leaving 9 bases between. This CDR3 region has 12 residues. The CDR3 nucleotides read TGCAGTGCTAGAGATGGGTTTTCTGGCTACACCTTC. It encodes CSARDGFSGYTF.

A few counts support this clonotype. This sequence joins TRBV27 and TRBJ1-5; D perhaps matches TRBD1 (6 bases). The germline V gene encodes CDR1 MNHEY and CDR2 SMNVEV (reference sequence). This CDR3 spans 15 amino acids. Deletions cut 2 bases from V and 7 bases from J, with 15 bases between. The CDR3 loop is CASSLGGQGGQPQHF. In DNA, the CDR3 is TGTGCCAGCAGTTTAGGGGGCCAGGGTGGGCAGCCCCAGCATTTT.

J is TRBJ2-5 and V is TRBV27; 12 bases are a match to TRBD2. The CDR3 contains 16 residues. V was pared by 5 bases and J by 2 bases, with 6 bases of the junction left unmatched. Germline V gives CDR1 MNHEY, CDR2 SMNVEV (reference sequence). The CDR3 coding sequence is TGTGCCAGCAGTCATAGACTAGCGGGGGCACAAGAGACCCAGTACTTC. It yields the protein CASSHRLAGAQETQYF.

This clonotype appeared many times. V gene TRBV10-3 combines with J gene TRBJ1-5; D ambiguous. Germline assignment: CDR1 ENHRY and CDR2 SYGVKD. The CDR3 loop spans 14 amino acids. V lost 4 bases to trimming and J lost 0 bases, with 7 bases between them. The CDR3 DNA reads TGTGCCATCAGTGTCGACCTTAGCAATCAGCCCCAGCATTTT. Residues: CAISVDLSNQPQHF.

The rearrangement joins TRBV30 to TRBJ2-7, with D perhaps given as TRBD1 or TRBD2 (6 bases each). The germline V and J ends were trimmed by 2 bases and 2 bases, with 13 bases remaining between them. Germline CDR1 is GTSNPN and CDR2 is SVGIG (reference sequence). This CDR3 is 14 amino acids long. This chain's CDR3 is CAWSPPGGPYEQYF. The CDR3 DNA reads TGTGCCTGGAGTCCTCCCGGGGGCCCCTACGAGCAGTACTTC.